The 15 T cell receptor beta chains listed next were all sequenced from one sample in a study of a mutant IDH1 vaccine in newly diagnosed glioma. Antigens of these TCRs are unknown. TCRdb's table, derived via immunoSEQ multiplex PCR, lists solely in-frame clones and lacks some. The table includes about 26,000 clones, over 65% detected once. Time point noted: week 35, safety follow-up. Doses of 300 ug of mutant IDH1 20-mer peptide were given with topical imiquimod. The sample was PBMCs, taken from a glioma patient whose treatment included an IDH1 peptide vaccine. Receptors originate from a man younger than 40 with glioma.

In its sample, this clone was seen a few times. The V call is TRBV10-2, the J call TRBJ2-2, with 15 bases that match TRBD2. Trimming took 2 bases from V and 4 from J; bases not matched to a gene: 5. The CDR3 spans 18 residues. Germline V CDR1 and CDR2: WSHSY, SAAADI. In DNA form, the CDR3 reads TGCGCCAGCAGTGAGGGGGGACTAGCGGGAGGTGTCACCGGGGAGCTGTTTTTT. Protein product: CASSEGGLAGGVTGELFF.

The CDR3, as DNA: TGTGCTAGTGGTTCCCCCCTCACGACTAGCGGGAGCTCCTACAATGAGCAGTTCTTC. The encoded protein is CASGSPLTTSGSSYNEQFF. The chain couples TRBV12-5 to TRBJ2-1; 12 bases agree with TRBD2. The junction had 10 bases not matched to a gene; V was cut back by 4 bases and J by 0 bases. The CDR3 consists of 19 residues. Germline values: CDR1 LGHNT, CDR2 FRNRAP.

The chain uses TRBV4-3 and TRBJ1-1; tentative D call: TRBD1 (5 bases). CDR1 and CDR2 from the germline V gene are LGHNA and YSLEER. Trimming took 0 bases from V and 0 from J, leaving 8 bases between them. The CDR3 spans 15 residues. In DNA form, the CDR3 reads TGCGCCAGCAGCCAAGAACCAGGGATGAACACTGAAGCTTTCTTT. Its translation: CASSQEPGMNTEAFF.

The chain is built from TRBV19 and TRBJ1-3; no clear D gene. Deletions cut 5 bases from V and 0 bases from J, with 8 bases between. CDR3 length: 14 amino acids. Germline assignment: CDR1 LNHDA and CDR2 SQIVND (reference sequence). The CDR3 loop reads CASSGESSGNTIYF. The CDR3 DNA reads as TGTGCCAGTAGTGGGGAGAGCTCTGGAAACACCATATATTTT.

A few counts support this clone. CDR3 sequence reads: CASNRDAGNQPQHF. The CDR3 DNA reads as TGTGCCAGTAACCGGGACGCAGGAAATCAGCCCCAGCATTTT. The V and J genes are TRBV6-1 and TRBJ1-5, with D possibly being TRBD1 (5 bases). Germline assignment: CDR1 MNHNS and CDR2 SASEGT. CDR3 length: 14 amino acids. The V gene lost 9 bases and the J gene lost 4 bases, with 16 bases spanning the gap.

This clone was detected only a few times. The chain links TRBV2 to TRBJ1-5; maybe TRBD1 (6 bases). The CDR3 is 14 residues long. Trimming took 7 bases from V and 2 from J, leaving 12 bases between them. Germline V gene sequence: CDR1 SNHLY, CDR2 FYNNEI. Written as DNA, the CDR3 is TGTGCCAGCAACCAACAGGGTCGCAATCAGCCCCAGCATTTT. The encoded protein is CASNQQGRNQPQHF.

This clone has just a few counts. The V call is TRBV2, the J call TRBJ2-7; tentative D call: TRBD1 (5 bases). CDR3 size: 13 residues. Germline V CDR1 and CDR2: SNHLY, FYNNEI. Trimming stripped 2 bases from V and 6 bases from J, with 11 bases between. The CDR3, as DNA: TGTGCCAGCAGTGAATCAGGGTACCCCGAGCAGTACTTC. Translated: CASSESGYPEQYF.

The genes are TRBV9 and TRBJ2-1; D ambiguous. With 2 bases removed from V and 0 bases from J, the gap between germline ends came to 21 bases. The CDR3 sequence is 19 residues long. Germline CDR1 is SGDLS and CDR2 is YYNGEE. The CDR3 bases are TGTGCCAGCAGCGTCGGGCCCTCAGGAGCTACCCCCTCCTACAATGAGCAGTTCTTC. Its protein is CASSVGPSGATPSYNEQFF.

V usage is TRBV19 and J usage is TRBJ2-7; D is undetermined. The CDR3 spans 14 residues. V was cut by 0 bases and J by 2 bases, with 8 bases left in between. The germline CDR1 and CDR2 sequences are LNHDA and SQIVND (reference sequence). DNA of the CDR3: TGTGCCAGTAGTATAGATCTTGAGGCCTACGAGCAGTACTTC. Its protein is CASSIDLEAYEQYF.

This chain uses TRBV5-1 with TRBJ2-2; D is perhaps TRBD1 (6 bases). The germline V gene encodes CDR1 SGHRS and CDR2 YFSETQ. CDR3 size: 15 residues. The V gene lost 4 bases and the J gene lost 3 bases, with 13 bases spanning the gap. The CDR3 is CASSPSDRYTGELFF. The CDR3 coding sequence is TGCGCCAGCAGCCCTTCCGACAGGTACACCGGGGAGCTGTTTTTT.

The V and J genes are TRBV5-6 and TRBJ2-7; D uncertain. This CDR3 region has 15 residues. CDR1 and CDR2 (germline): SGHDT, YYEEEE. V shed 0 bases and J shed 2 bases, with 12 bases lying between them. The CDR3 DNA reads as TGTGCCAGCAGCTTGGTGCCAGGATTCCCCTACGAGCAGTACTTC. Encoded protein: CASSLVPGFPYEQYF.

The rearrangement joins TRBV29-1 to TRBJ2-7, with 10 bases fitting TRBD2. The junction had 7 bases not matched to a gene; V was cut back by 6 bases and J by 2 bases. The CDR3 is 14 amino acids. Per the germline V gene, CDR1 is SQVTM and CDR2 is ANQGSEA. In DNA form, the CDR3 reads TGCAGCGTGGGGACTAGCGAAGACGCCTACGAGCAGTACTTC. Translation: CSVGTSEDAYEQYF.

This chain links TRBV7-6 with TRBJ2-7, with D perhaps TRBD2 (7 bases). This CDR3 has 15 amino acids. The germline V and J ends were trimmed by 5 bases and 3 bases, with 17 bases remaining between them. Germline-derived CDR1 and CDR2 are SGHVS and FNYEAQ. CDR3 bases: TGTGCCAGCAGCAGGGGGACTACGGGAATCTACGAGCAGTACTTC. It translates to CASSRGTTGIYEQYF.

The chain links TRBV19 to TRBJ1-3, with D perhaps TRBD1 (5 bases). There are 15 residues in the CDR3. Germline assignment: CDR1 LNHDA and CDR2 SQIVND (reference sequence). V shed 4 bases and J shed 2 bases, with 12 bases lying between them. CDR3 protein: CASSTVRETGNTIYF. CDR3 sequence (DNA): TGTGCCAGTAGTACCGTCAGGGAAACTGGAAACACCATATATTTT.

The chain links TRBV27 to TRBJ2-5, with TRBD2 as a possible D gene (5 bases). CDR3 length: 14 amino acids. In germline, CDR1 is MNHEY, CDR2 SMNVEV (reference sequence). V was cut by 3 bases and J by 1 base, with 9 bases left in between. CDR3 sequence (DNA): TGTGCCAGCAGTTTCGACTACCTCCAAGAGACCCAGTACTTC. Residues: CASSFDYLQETQYF.